These 26 T cell receptor beta chains originate from one sample sequenced in a study of blood T cell repertoires in COVID-19. Profiled with immunoSEQ multiplex PCR; TCRdb holds only in-frame clones, not every one. This sample has about 200,000 clones, with 88% found just once. Sequencing was done on a sample of peripheral blood. The receptors originated from a man aged 18 to 29 with active or convalescent COVID-19.

The chain has TRBV2 and TRBJ1-6; D uncertain. V lost 7 bases to trimming and J lost 9 bases, with 16 bases between them. Looked up from germline, CDR1 is SNHLY and CDR2 is FYNNEI. CDR3 size: 14 residues. CDR3 sequence (DNA): TGTGCCAGCATCCGGACTGGTTATTCTTCACCCCTCCACTTT. This sequence encodes CASIRTGYSSPLHF.

This chain links TRBV5-4 with TRBJ1-2; 8 nucleotides agree with TRBD1. J gave up 7 bases and V 9 bases, and 5 bases lay outside the gene matches. Germline V lookup: CDR1 SGHNT, CDR2 YYREEE (reference sequence). The CDR3 has 11 residues. In DNA, the CDR3 is TGTGCCATTCAGGGGGCAGGTGGCTACACCTTC. This translates into CAIQGAGGYTF.

The chain employs TRBV4-1 and TRBJ2-3; 9 bases align to TRBD2. Germline V CDR1 and CDR2: MGHRA, YSYEKL. Trimming cost V 6 bases and J 2 bases; bases outside gene matches: 6. The CDR3 consists of 15 residues. DNA for the CDR3: TGCGCCAGCAGGGACGCGGGACTAGCCACAGATACGCAGTATTTT. Translated, it gives CASRDAGLATDTQYF.

This clone was observed a single time. The chain uses TRBV18 and TRBJ2-4, with 9 bases identical to TRBD2. Trimming took 3 bases from V and 2 from J; bases not matched to a gene: 5. This CDR3 contains 16 residues. The V gene's germline CDR1 is KGHSH and CDR2 LQKENI. The CDR3 DNA reads TGTGCCAGCTCACCGGCGTCTAGCGGGACCAAAAACATTCAGTACTTC. Translation gives CASSPASSGTKNIQYF.

The chain carries TRBV27 and TRBJ2-1; D not resolved. The CDR3 covers 13 residues. CDR1 is MNHEY and CDR2 is SMNVEV in the germline V gene (reference sequence). Trimming took 1 base from V and 7 from J, leaving 8 bases between them. The CDR3 is CASSLLVGNEQFF. DNA of the CDR3: TGTGCCAGCAGTTTATTAGTCGGGAATGAGCAGTTCTTC.

The genes are TRBV9 and TRBJ2-7; 12 bases are shared with TRBD1. J lost 5 bases, V lost 4 bases, and 7 bases had no gene match. CDR3 size: 15 residues. Germline V gives CDR1 SGDLS, CDR2 YYNGEE. The CDR3 sequence: CASSSGTGGSHEQYF. CDR3 nucleotide sequence: TGTGCCAGCAGCTCCGGGACAGGGGGCAGCCACGAGCAGTACTTC.

This rearrangement joins TRBV4-2 to TRBJ2-7; 7 bases line up with TRBD2. This CDR3 has 15 residues. With 8 bases clipped from V and 2 bases from J, the junction kept 12 bases outside the gene matches. Looked up from germline, CDR1 is LGHNA and CDR2 is YNFKEQ. In DNA form, the CDR3 reads TGTGCCAGCTCAGGATCAAGCGGGAACGCCTACGAGCAGTACTTC. Its translation: CASSGSSGNAYEQYF.

The chain uses TRBV3-1 (or the pseudogene TRBV3-2) and TRBJ1-1; 9 bases match TRBD1. V lost 4 bases, J lost 4 bases, and 4 bases stayed unmatched. The CDR3 loop spans 14 amino acids. Per the germline V gene, CDR1 is LGHDT and CDR2 is YNNKEL (reference sequence). In DNA form, the CDR3 reads TGTGCCAGCAGCCTCGGGACAGGGTTCACTGAAGCTTTCTTT. Protein sequence: CASSLGTGFTEAFF.

CDR3 protein: CASSYGGFSYNSPLHF. The CDR3 bases are TGTGCCAGCAGTTACGGCGGATTCTCCTATAATTCACCCCTCCACTTT. The chain couples TRBV6-5 to TRBJ1-6; D unclear. Germline CDR1 and CDR2: MNHEY and SVGAGI. There are 16 residues in the CDR3. Trimming shortened V by 2 bases and J by 0 bases, and 8 bases separated the two germline ends.

This clone showed up just once. The rearrangement joins TRBV9 to TRBJ2-5; 13 bases agree with TRBD2. The V gene end was trimmed by 4 bases and the J gene end by 4 bases; junction bases not matched to a gene: 10. Per germline, CDR1 SGDLS and CDR2 YYNGEE. The CDR3 totals 17 residues. The CDR3 DNA is TGTGCCAGCAGCCCGGGACTAGCGGGACCTCGGTTAGAGACCCAGTACTTC. Residues: CASSPGLAGPRLETQYF.

This chain connects TRBV4-2 to TRBJ2-5, with TRBD2 as a possible D gene (5 bases). V lost 0 bases to trimming and J lost 1 base, with 12 bases between them. Germline values: CDR1 LGHNA, CDR2 YNFKEQ. The CDR3 has 16 amino acids. CDR3 sequence (DNA): TGTGCCAGCAGCCAAGAGAGGAGCGGTCGCCAAGAGACCCAGTACTTC. Its translation: CASSQERSGRQETQYF.

The chain is built from TRBV5-1 and TRBJ2-2; 8 positions match TRBD1. V dropped 3 bases and J dropped 7; count of bases not matched to a gene: 8. This CDR3 comprises 15 residues. The germline V gene encodes CDR1 SGHRS and CDR2 YFSETQ. CDR3 DNA: TGCGCCAGCAGCTCGACAGGGGATGAGGTCGGGGAGCTGTTTTTT. Translated: CASSSTGDEVGELFF.

The chain is built from TRBV6-1 and TRBJ1-6; 9 nucleotides agree with TRBD1. The CDR3 totals 16 residues. V shed 3 bases and J 7 bases; nucleotides not matched to a gene: 7. The germline V gene encodes CDR1 MNHNS and CDR2 SASEGT. The chain's CDR3 is CASSDPDRGKNSPLHF. The CDR3 DNA follows: TGTGCCAGCAGTGACCCCGACAGGGGGAAGAATTCACCCCTCCACTTT.

The chain employs TRBV19 and TRBJ1-2, with D tentatively TRBD1 (5 bases). The CDR3 covers 15 residues. V was pared by 7 bases and J by 5 bases, with 20 bases between. Germline V lookup: CDR1 LNHDA, CDR2 SQIVND (reference sequence). The CDR3 loop is CASTPGEGGAYGYTF. The CDR3, as DNA: TGTGCCAGTACCCCGGGAGAGGGAGGGGCTTATGGCTACACCTTC.

The rearrangement links TRBV2 to TRBJ1-6; no clear D. Looked up from germline, CDR1 is SNHLY and CDR2 is FYNNEI. This CDR3 contains 16 residues. V was clipped by 6 bases and J by 6 bases, with 18 bases between them. CDR3 in DNA: TGTGCCAGCAGGGCCGGGAGCCTTATCAGTAATTCACCCCTCCACTTT. Its protein is CASRAGSLISNSPLHF.

V and J are TRBV7-2 and TRBJ2-1; D is perhaps TRBD2 (6 bases). Per the germline V gene, CDR1 is SGHTA and CDR2 is FQGNSA. Trimming removed 3 bases at V and 9 bases at J, with 18 bases between. This CDR3 is 15 amino acids long. The CDR3: CASSFITSLEGEQFF. The CDR3 DNA reads TGTGCCAGCAGCTTTATAACTAGCTTGGAAGGTGAGCAGTTCTTC. Complete variable domain (other parts from reference TRBV7-2 and TRBJ2-1): GAGVSQSPSNKVTEKGKDVELRCDPISGHTALYWYRQSLGQGLEFLIYFQGNSAPDKSGLPSDRFSAERTGGSVSTLTIQRTQQEDSAVYLCASSFITSLEGEQFFGPGTRLTVL.

The rearrangement links TRBV19 to TRBJ1-2; TRBD1 agrees at 7 bases. Germline V gene sequence: CDR1 LNHDA, CDR2 SQIVND (reference sequence). The ends lost 3 bases at V and 2 bases at J; junction bases unmatched: 9. This CDR3 is built from 16 residues. Here the CDR3 DNA reads TGTGCCAGTAGTATTCTTCAACCGACAGGGAACTATGGCTACACCTTC. Translating it yields CASSILQPTGNYGYTF.

This clone was found once. The gene calls are TRBV18 and TRBJ2-5; TRBD2 matches at 11 bases. There are 15 residues in the CDR3. CDR1 is KGHSH, CDR2 LQKENI, per germline. Trimming took 5 bases from V and 4 from J; bases not matched to a gene: 6. The CDR3 nucleotides are TGTGCCAGCTCAAACGGGCTAGCGGGAGGAGAGACCCAGTACTTC. Amino acids: CASSNGLAGGETQYF.

The chain carries TRBV5-1 and TRBJ2-3; TRBD2 is a possible D gene (5 bases). Germline lookup yields CDR1 SGHRS and CDR2 YFSETQ. This CDR3 is 14 amino acids long. The V gene lost 3 bases and the J gene lost 4 bases, with 12 bases spanning the gap. CDR3 DNA: TGCGCCAGCAGCTCACTAGGGAGCTCAGATACGCAGTATTTT. Translated: CASSSLGSSDTQYF. The complete variable domain, with remaining parts taken from reference TRBV5-1 and TRBJ2-3, reads KAGVTQTPRYLIKTRGQQVTLSCSPISGHRSVSWYQQTPGQGLQFLFEYFSETQRNKGNFPGRFSGRQFSNSRSEMNVSTLELGDSALYLCASSSLGSSDTQYFGPGTRLTVL.

The chain has TRBV7-8 and TRBJ2-1, with 8 positions matching TRBD2. There are 16 residues in the CDR3. V gave up 5 bases and J gave up 3 bases; unmatched junction bases: 9. From germline, CDR1 is SGHVS and CDR2 FQNEAQ. The CDR3 region is CASSSGTGGDYNEQFF. Written as DNA, the CDR3 is TGTGCCAGCAGCAGCGGGACGGGAGGGGACTACAATGAGCAGTTCTTC.

The J gene is TRBJ1-5, the V gene TRBV2; possibly TRBD1 for D (6 bases). The CDR3 covers 14 residues. Trimming removed 4 bases from V and 4 bases from J, with 11 bases in between. CDR1 is SNHLY and CDR2 is FYNNEI in the germline V gene. The CDR3, as DNA: TGTGCCAGCAGTGTAGGGACAAGTAATCAGCCCCAGCATTTT. Amino acid sequence: CASSVGTSNQPQHF.

V is TRBV27 and J is TRBJ1-6; possibly TRBD1 for D (6 bases). The germline V and J ends were trimmed by 3 bases and 7 bases, with 13 bases remaining between them. The CDR3 contains 15 residues. Germline CDR1 MNHEY, CDR2 SMNVEV (reference sequence). The CDR3 is CASSFWQGKNSPLHF. CDR3 DNA sequence: TGTGCCAGCAGTTTTTGGCAGGGGAAAAATTCACCCCTCCACTTT.

The V gene is TRBV11-2, the J gene TRBJ1-2; no clear D gene. The CDR3 has 14 residues. V was cut by 4 bases and J by 8 bases, with 17 bases left in between. Germline V gene sequence: CDR1 SGHAT, CDR2 FQNNGV. The CDR3 is CASSSLPASGGYTF. For the CDR3, the DNA is TGTGCCAGCAGCTCCCTCCCCGCCTCGGGAGGCTACACCTTC.

V is TRBV6-5 and J is TRBJ1-1; 7 bases align to TRBD1. Germline values: CDR1 MNHEY, CDR2 SVGAGI. This CDR3 has 16 residues. Germline trimming cut 0 bases from V and 3 bases from J; bases unmatched to any gene: 7. CDR3 residues: CASSYSRQGYYTEAFF. DNA for the CDR3: TGTGCCAGCAGTTACTCCCGACAGGGTTATTACACTGAAGCTTTCTTT.

This sequence joins TRBV7-6 and TRBJ2-4; D may be TRBD1 (5 bases). The CDR3 covers 18 residues. Germline assignment: CDR1 SGHVS and CDR2 FNYEAQ. Trimming removed 5 bases at V and 1 base at J, with 21 bases between. CDR3: CASSTIATGPKAKNIQYF. The CDR3 nucleotides are TGTGCCAGCAGCACCATAGCCACAGGACCTAAGGCCAAAAACATTCAGTACTTC.

The chain has TRBV7-6 and TRBJ2-5; weak D call: TRBD1 (7 bases). Germline CDR1 reads SGHVS; CDR2 reads FNYEAQ. V lost 1 base, J lost 0 bases, and 9 bases lay in between. The CDR3 is 15 residues long. The CDR3 DNA reads TGTGCCAGCAGCTTAGGCGGGACAGACCAAGAGACCCAGTACTTC. This translates into CASSLGGTDQETQYF.